This TCR beta chain appears in the sequencing data of a study of blood T cell repertoires in COVID-19. This CDR3 has 15 amino acids. The germline CDR1 and CDR2 sequences are SGHAT and FQNNGV. V shed 4 bases and J 5 bases; nucleotides not matched to a gene: 8. In the original processing: Amplification of reference gene primers was used by the study to estimate nucleated cell counts. TCRdb's copy holds only in-frame clones and misses some; the assay was immunoSEQ multiplex PCR. The V and J calls and the clone size are those of that table, but D and trimming were determined from the DNA. The sample has hundreds of thousands of clones; 85% are singletons.

This receptor was obtained from a woman between 45 and 65 years old with active or convalescent COVID-19. The rearrangement joins TRBV11-2 to TRBJ2-1; 7 bases align to TRBD2. Specimen: peripheral blood. Here the CDR3 DNA reads TGTGCCAGCAGCTCCCCCGCTAGCGGCCACAATGAGCAGTTCTTC. As protein: CASSSPASGHNEQFF.